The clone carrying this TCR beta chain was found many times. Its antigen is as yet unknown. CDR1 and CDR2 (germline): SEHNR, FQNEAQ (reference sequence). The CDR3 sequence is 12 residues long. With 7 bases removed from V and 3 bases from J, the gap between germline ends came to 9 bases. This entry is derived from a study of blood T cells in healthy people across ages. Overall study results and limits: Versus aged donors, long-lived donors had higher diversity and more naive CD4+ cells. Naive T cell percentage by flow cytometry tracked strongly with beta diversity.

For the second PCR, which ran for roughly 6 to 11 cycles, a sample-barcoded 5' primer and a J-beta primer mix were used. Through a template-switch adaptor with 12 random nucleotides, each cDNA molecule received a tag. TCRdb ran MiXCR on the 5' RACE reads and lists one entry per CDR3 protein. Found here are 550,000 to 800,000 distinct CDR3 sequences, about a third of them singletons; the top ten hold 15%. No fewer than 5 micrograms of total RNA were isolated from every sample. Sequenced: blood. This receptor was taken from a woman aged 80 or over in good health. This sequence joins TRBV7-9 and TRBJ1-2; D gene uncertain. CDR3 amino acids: CASNQLDYGYTF. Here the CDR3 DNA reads TGTGCCAGCAACCAGCTCGACTATGGCTACACCTTC.